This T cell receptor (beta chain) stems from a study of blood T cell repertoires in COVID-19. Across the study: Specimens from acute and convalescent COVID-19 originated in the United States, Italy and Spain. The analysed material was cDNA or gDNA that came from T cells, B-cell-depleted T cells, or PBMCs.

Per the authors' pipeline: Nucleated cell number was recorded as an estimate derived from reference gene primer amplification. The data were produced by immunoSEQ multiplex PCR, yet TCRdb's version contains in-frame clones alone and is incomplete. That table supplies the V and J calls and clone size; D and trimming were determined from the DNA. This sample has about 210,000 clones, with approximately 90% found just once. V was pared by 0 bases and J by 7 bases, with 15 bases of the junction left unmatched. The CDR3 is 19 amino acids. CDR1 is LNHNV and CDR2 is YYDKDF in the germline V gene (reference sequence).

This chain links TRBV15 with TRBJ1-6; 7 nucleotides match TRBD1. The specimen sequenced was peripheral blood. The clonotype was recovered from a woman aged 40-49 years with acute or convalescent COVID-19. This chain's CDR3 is CATSREGLGTVTSNSPLHF. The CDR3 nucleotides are TGTGCCACCAGCAGAGAGGGACTCGGGACAGTTACCTCAAATTCACCCCTCCACTTT.